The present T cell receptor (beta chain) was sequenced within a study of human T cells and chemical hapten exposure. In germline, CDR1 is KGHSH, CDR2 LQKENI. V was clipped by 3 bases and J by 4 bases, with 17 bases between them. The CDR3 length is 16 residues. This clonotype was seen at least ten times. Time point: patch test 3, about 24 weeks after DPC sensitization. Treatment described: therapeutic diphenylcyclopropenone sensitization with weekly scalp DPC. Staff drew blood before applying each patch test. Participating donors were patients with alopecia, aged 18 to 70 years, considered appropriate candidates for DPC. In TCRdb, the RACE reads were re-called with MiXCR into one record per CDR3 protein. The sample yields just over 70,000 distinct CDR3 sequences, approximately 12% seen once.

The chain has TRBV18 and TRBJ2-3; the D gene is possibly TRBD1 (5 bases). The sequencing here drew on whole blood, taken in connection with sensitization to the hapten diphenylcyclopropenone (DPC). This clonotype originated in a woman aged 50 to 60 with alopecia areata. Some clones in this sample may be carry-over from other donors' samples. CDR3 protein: CASSPVGRVVADTQYF. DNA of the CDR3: TGTGCCAGCTCACCCGTCGGCAGGGTAGTTGCAGATACGCAGTATTTT.